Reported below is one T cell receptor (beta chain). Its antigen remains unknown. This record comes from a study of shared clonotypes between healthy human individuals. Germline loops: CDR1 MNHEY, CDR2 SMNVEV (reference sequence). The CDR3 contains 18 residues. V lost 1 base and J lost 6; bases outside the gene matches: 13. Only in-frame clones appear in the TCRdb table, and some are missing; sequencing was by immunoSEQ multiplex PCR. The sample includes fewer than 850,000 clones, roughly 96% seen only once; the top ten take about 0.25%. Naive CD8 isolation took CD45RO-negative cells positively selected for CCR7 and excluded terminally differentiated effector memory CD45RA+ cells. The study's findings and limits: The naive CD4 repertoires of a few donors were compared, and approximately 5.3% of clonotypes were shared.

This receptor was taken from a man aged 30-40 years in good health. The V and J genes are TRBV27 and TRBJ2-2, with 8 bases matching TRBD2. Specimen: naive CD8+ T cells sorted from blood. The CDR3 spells CASSLLGIAGISAGELFF. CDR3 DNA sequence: TGTGCCAGCAGTTTATTGGGGATAGCGGGAATTTCGGCCGGGGAGCTGTTTTTT.